These 18 T cell receptor beta chains were all obtained from the same sample, sequenced in a study of blood T cell repertoires in COVID-19. The repertoire was sequenced with immunoSEQ multiplex PCR; TCRdb's copy has only in-frame clones and lacks some. The sample carries some 130,000 clones, about four fifths recorded once. Sequenced: peripheral blood. Every receptor here comes from a man aged 35 to 55 with active or convalescent COVID-19.

The chain carries TRBV24-1 and TRBJ2-3, with 12 bases that match TRBD2. This CDR3 comprises 16 residues. Germline values: CDR1 KGHDR, CDR2 SFDVKD. The ends lost 4 bases at V and 4 bases at J; junction bases unmatched: 5. Here the CDR3 reads CATSDRTSGVSDTQYF. In DNA, the CDR3 is TGTGCCACCAGTGACCGGACTAGCGGGGTGTCAGATACGCAGTATTTT.

V is TRBV6-1 and J is TRBJ1-2, with 8 bases that match TRBD1. V lost 3 bases and J lost 6; bases outside the gene matches: 6. The CDR3 has 14 amino acids. CDR1 MNHNS and CDR2 SASEGT come from the germline V gene. The CDR3 reads CASSDRQGRNGYTF. CDR3 in DNA: TGTGCCAGCAGTGACCGACAGGGGAGGAATGGCTACACCTTC.

The chain couples TRBV30 to TRBJ1-1; no clear D gene. The CDR3 consists of 11 residues. CDR1 and CDR2 (germline): GTSNPN, SVGIG (reference sequence). V dropped 4 bases and J dropped 6 bases, with 9 bases sitting between them. CDR3 residues: CAWTVIAEAFF. The CDR3, as DNA: TGTGCCTGGACAGTGATCGCTGAAGCTTTCTTT.

The chain is built from TRBV5-1 and TRBJ1-2; 10 nucleotides line up with TRBD1. This CDR3 is built from 14 residues. Germline V gene sequence: CDR1 SGHRS, CDR2 YFSETQ. Trimming removed 4 bases from V and 8 bases from J; junction bases left unmatched: 8. The CDR3 reads CASSPGTGDMGYTF. CDR3 nucleotides: TGCGCCAGCAGCCCAGGGACAGGGGATATGGGCTACACCTTC. Supplemented by reference TRBV5-1 and TRBJ1-2, the full variable domain reads KAGVTQTPRYLIKTRGQQVTLSCSPISGHRSVSWYQQTPGQGLQFLFEYFSETQRNKGNFPGRFSGRQFSNSRSEMNVSTLELGDSALYLCASSPGTGDMGYTFGSGTRLTVV.

The rearrangement joins TRBV30 to TRBJ2-7; a possible D gene is TRBD1 (6 bases). With 0 bases removed from V and 1 base from J, the gap between germline ends came to 10 bases. This CDR3 spans 14 amino acids. CDR1 GTSNPN and CDR2 SVGIG come from the germline V gene (reference sequence). CDR3 protein: CAWSVEGGSYEQYF. CDR3 coding DNA: TGTGCCTGGAGTGTAGAAGGGGGTTCCTACGAGCAGTACTTC.

The chain joins TRBV4-3 to TRBJ1-2; a possible D gene is TRBD1 (6 bases). The CDR3 consists of 11 residues. The germline gives CDR1 LGHNA, CDR2 YSLEER. Trimming cost V 11 bases and J 4 bases, with 11 bases left between them. The CDR3 loop is CAPGQIYGYTF. The CDR3 coding sequence is TGCGCCCCCGGACAGATCTATGGCTACACCTTC.

V usage is TRBV3-1 (or the pseudogene TRBV3-2) and J usage is TRBJ1-5, with no clear D. CDR3 length: 14 amino acids. Germline assignment: CDR1 LGHDT and CDR2 YNNKEL (reference sequence). Trimming cost V 1 base and J 5 bases, with 9 bases left between them. The CDR3 DNA is TGTGCCAGCAGCCAAGCGGCAGGCCATCAGCCCCAGCATTTT. It translates to CASSQAAGHQPQHF.

The chain links TRBV7-2 to TRBJ2-1; 9 bases agree with TRBD2. The CDR3 loop spans 11 amino acids. J gave up 12 bases and V 4 bases, and 1 base lay outside the gene matches. Germline-derived CDR1 and CDR2 are SGHTA and FQGNSA. The CDR3 protein is CASSSSGAQFF. CDR3 coding DNA: TGTGCCAGCAGCTCTAGCGGGGCGCAGTTCTTC.

The chain combines TRBV19 with TRBJ1-6; no reliable D call. Per the germline V gene, CDR1 is LNHDA and CDR2 is SQIVND (reference sequence). CDR3 length: 12 residues. V lost 4 bases to trimming and J lost 10 bases, with 8 bases between them. CDR3 nucleotides: TGTGCCAGTAGTAGAGTAAGATCACCCCTCCACTTT. Its translation: CASSRVRSPLHF.

The chain recombines TRBV25-1 with TRBJ2-3; 8 positions agree with TRBD1. V shed 6 bases and J 3 bases; nucleotides not matched to a gene: 8. The germline CDR1 and CDR2 sequences are MGHDK and SYGVNS. The CDR3 runs to 15 residues. The CDR3 DNA follows: TGTGCCAGCAGAGAGCCAGGGGGCCAGACAGATACGCAGTATTTT. Translating gives CASREPGGQTDTQYF.

Points on this clone: One end of the junction varies from germline; a read error may be responsible. This sequence joins TRBV6-2 or TRBV6-3 and TRBJ2-7, with 8 bases matching TRBD1. CDR1 and CDR2 from the germline V gene are MNHEY and SVGEGT. The CDR3 spans 14 residues. CDR3 bases: TGTGCCAGCAGTTACTCGGGACAGGCCTTACTCGTCCCCTTC. Translated: CASSYSGQALLVPF.

The rearrangement joins TRBV13 to TRBJ1-4; 9 bases are a match to TRBD1. This CDR3 comprises 16 residues. The ends lost 4 bases at V and 1 base at J; junction bases unmatched: 4. Germline-derived CDR1 and CDR2 are PRHDT and FYEKMQ (reference sequence). The CDR3 DNA reads TGTGCCAGCAGCTCGACAGGGGGGCTAACTAATGAAAAACTGTTTTTT. It translates to CASSSTGGLTNEKLFF.

The chain combines TRBV13 with TRBJ2-1, with TRBD1 identical over 8 bases. The CDR3 runs to 16 residues. Germline V CDR1 and CDR2: PRHDT, FYEKMQ (reference sequence). V lost 4 bases, J lost 2 bases, and 7 bases stayed unmatched. CDR3 in amino acids: CASSSSPTGAYNEQFF. The CDR3 DNA reads TGTGCCAGCAGCTCCTCGCCGACAGGGGCCTACAATGAGCAGTTCTTC. The variable domain in full, with the rest retrieved from reference TRBV13 and TRBJ2-1, is AAGVIQSPRHLIKEKRETATLKCYPIPRHDTVYWYQQGPGQDPQFLISFYEKMQSDKGSIPDRFSAQQFSDYHSELNMSSLELGDSALYFCASSSSPTGAYNEQFFGPGTRLTVL.

The chain is built from TRBV19 and TRBJ1-1, with D uncertain. Trimming took 11 bases from V and 1 from J, leaving 8 bases between them. The CDR3 covers 11 residues. The germline CDR1 and CDR2 sequences are LNHDA and SQIVND (reference sequence). The CDR3 sequence is CAVKKNTEAFF. CDR3 coding DNA: TGTGCCGTCAAAAAGAACACTGAAGCTTTCTTT.

This chain joins TRBV4-1 and TRBJ1-4; TRBD1 is a possible D gene (5 bases). V was trimmed by 2 bases and J by 6 bases, leaving 19 bases between them. The CDR3 loop spans 17 amino acids. Germline values: CDR1 MGHRA, CDR2 YSYEKL. CDR3 sequence: CASSQNPRQTHYEKLFF. CDR3 nucleotide sequence: TGCGCCAGCAGCCAAAATCCGAGACAGACTCATTATGAAAAACTGTTTTTT.

The V and J genes are TRBV30 and TRBJ2-3, with 7 bases identical to TRBD1. This CDR3 is built from 13 residues. Germline CDR1 reads GTSNPN; CDR2 reads SVGIG (reference sequence). J gave up 9 bases and V 3 bases, and 9 bases lay outside the gene matches. The CDR3 sequence: CAWRNDRVKTQYF. The CDR3 nucleotides read TGTGCCTGGAGAAACGACAGGGTTAAAACGCAGTATTTT.

The gene calls are TRBV9 and TRBJ2-1; no firm D call. The CDR3 is 13 amino acids. The germline V and J ends were trimmed by 0 bases and 6 bases, with 7 bases remaining between them. Looked up from germline, CDR1 is SGDLS and CDR2 is YYNGEE. The DNA of the CDR3 is TGTGCCAGCAGCGTAGATCTCGGCAATGAGCAGTTCTTC. This encodes CASSVDLGNEQFF. The full variable domain, with the rest looked up from reference TRBV9 and TRBJ2-1, is DSGVTQTPKHLITATGQRVTLRCSPRSGDLSVYWYQQSLDQGLQFLIQYYNGEERAKGNILERFSAQQFPDLHSELNLSSLELGDSALYFCASSVDLGNEQFFGPGTRLTVL.

This chain connects TRBV6-5 to TRBJ2-5, with TRBD1 identical over 11 bases. The germline gives CDR1 MNHEY, CDR2 SVGAGI. V lost 6 bases and J lost 4; bases outside the gene matches: 7. The CDR3 length is 15 residues. The DNA for the CDR3 is TGTGCCAGCAGCGGACAGGGGGCCCAGATAGAGACCCAGTACTTC. Residues: CASSGQGAQIETQYF.